These 22 T cell receptor beta chains were all obtained from the same sample, sequenced in a study of Graves' ophthalmopathy and Graves' hyperthyroidism. TCR beta CDR3 regions were amplified from RNA transcripts. First-round RT-PCR used HTBI primers; second-round multiplex PCR followed. MiXCR, run by TCRdb on the multiplex PCR reads, gives a single entry per CDR3 protein. The sample records under 200,000 distinct CDR3 sequences, roughly two fifths being singletons. Sequenced sample: peripheral blood. The source of these receptors is a woman in her forties with Graves' ophthalmopathy.

This sequence joins TRBV12-3 or TRBV12-4 and TRBJ2-5; tentative D call: TRBD2 (5 bases). Trimming left V 3 bases short and J 0 bases short, with 8 bases between. The CDR3 runs 14 residues. The CDR3 DNA reads TGTGCCAGCAGTTTTTGGGAGTACCAAGAGACCCAGTACTTC. Its translation: CASSFWEYQETQYF.

This clonotype was seen at least ten times. V and J are TRBV6-1 and TRBJ1-6; D uncertain. Trimming took off 2 bases at V and 10 bases at J, with 9 bases between the two ends. CDR1 is MNHNS and CDR2 is SASEGT in the germline V gene. The CDR3 is made up of 13 amino acids. CDR3 nucleotide sequence: TGTGCCAGCAGTGAAAAAAGAGGGTCACCCCTCCACTTT. Protein: CASSEKRGSPLHF.

The chain employs TRBV29-1 and TRBJ2-2; D possibly matches TRBD1 or TRBD2 (5 bases each). V shed 4 bases and J shed 1 base, with 10 bases lying between them. The CDR3 has 14 residues. The germline gives CDR1 SQVTM, CDR2 ANQGSEA. The CDR3 nucleotides read TGCAGCGTTGCCGGGACCTTGAACACCGGGGAGCTGTTTTTT. The encoded protein is CSVAGTLNTGELFF.

There are many counts of this clonotype. The gene calls are TRBV6-2 or TRBV6-3 and TRBJ1-1; 8 nucleotides match TRBD1. The J segment lost 4 bases and the V segment lost 2 bases, leaving 12 bases of the junction unmatched. Germline lookup yields CDR1 MNHEY and CDR2 SVGEGT. CDR3 length equals 17 residues. CDR3 DNA sequence: TGTGCCAGCAGTTACGATTCTACAGGGGGTTTTGGCACTGAAGCTTTCTTT. Protein product: CASSYDSTGGFGTEAFF.

This clonotype was detected many times. V gene TRBV7-8 combines with J gene TRBJ1-6; TRBD1 matches at 7 bases. The CDR3 extends over 15 amino acids. V was clipped by 1 base and J by 6 bases; unmatched bases: 3. Germline-derived CDR1 and CDR2 are SGHVS and FQNEAQ. For the CDR3, the DNA is TGTGCCAGCAGCTTAGGACAGGGTATTAATTCACCCCTCCACTTT. This gives the protein CASSLGQGINSPLHF.

This clonotype was observed at least ten times. The rearrangement joins TRBV7-2 to TRBJ2-5; D uncertain. The CDR3 consists of 15 residues. Trimming took off 0 bases at V and 10 bases at J, with 18 bases between the two ends. Germline CDR1 is SGHTA and CDR2 is FQGNSA. The CDR3: CASSLALGALDGQYF. The CDR3 nucleotides are TGTGCCAGCAGCTTAGCGCTTGGCGCCCTAGACGGCCAGTACTTC.

The chain has TRBV6-2 or TRBV6-3 and TRBJ2-7; D remains ambiguous. The CDR3 is 15 amino acids. Per germline, CDR1 MNHEY and CDR2 SVGEGT. V was pared by 0 bases and J by 6 bases, with 15 bases between. This CDR3 reads CASSYSMGMACEQYF. In DNA, the CDR3 is TGTGCCAGCAGTTACTCGATGGGAATGGCCTGCGAGCAGTACTTC.

This clonotype was seen many times. The rearrangement joins TRBV9 to TRBJ2-5; D ambiguous. Germline values: CDR1 SGDLS, CDR2 YYNGEE. The CDR3 consists of 13 residues. Trimming stripped 4 bases from V and 2 bases from J, with 9 bases between. DNA for the CDR3: TGTGCCAGCAGCACACAAGTACAAGAGACCCAGTACTTC. Amino acids: CASSTQVQETQYF.

At least ten counts were recorded for this clonotype. The chain recombines TRBV20-1 with TRBJ1-6; D remains ambiguous. Trimming cost V 4 bases and J 5 bases, with 15 bases left between them. There are 15 residues in the CDR3. Germline-derived CDR1 and CDR2 are DFQATT and SNEGSKA (reference sequence). The CDR3 DNA reads as TGCAGTGCTAATAAAGTGCCAGGCGATAATTCACCCCTCCACTTT. Amino acid sequence: CSANKVPGDNSPLHF.

Here the CDR3 reads CASSYSGTDSYEQYF. CDR3 nucleotide sequence: TGTGCCAGCAGCTACTCCGGGACGGACTCCTACGAGCAGTACTTC. The rearrangement joins TRBV6-4 to TRBJ2-7; D may correspond to TRBD1 or TRBD2 (5 bases each). Germline values: CDR1 MRHNA, CDR2 SNTAGT. Trimming shortened V by 6 bases and J by 0 bases, and 15 bases separated the two germline ends. The CDR3 sequence is 15 residues long.

The chain couples TRBV5-1 to TRBJ1-6; D gene ambiguous. The CDR3 loop spans 14 amino acids. Germline loops: CDR1 SGHRS, CDR2 YFSETQ. V was clipped by 0 bases and J by 8 bases, with 9 bases between them. The CDR3 reads CASSLVGSDSPLHF. The DNA for the CDR3 is TGCGCCAGCAGCTTGGTCGGCAGTGATTCACCCCTCCACTTT.

This sequence joins TRBV6-2 or TRBV6-3 and TRBJ2-7; TRBD2 aligns across 10 bases. This CDR3 spans 17 amino acids. The germline V gene has CDR1 MNHEY and CDR2 SVGEGT. The ends lost 6 bases at V and 7 bases at J; junction bases unmatched: 18. The CDR3 region is CASRKGLAPANTGEQYF. The CDR3 DNA follows: TGTGCCAGCAGAAAGGGACTAGCGCCCGCGAACACCGGGGAGCAGTACTTC.

This clonotype was seen many times. The rearrangement links TRBV2 to TRBJ1-3, with D uncertain. The CDR3 is 15 residues long. V was pared by 6 bases and J by 0 bases, with 12 bases between. Germline loops: CDR1 SNHLY, CDR2 FYNNEI. As DNA, the CDR3 is TGTGCCAGCAGCACAGACGCGAACTCTGGAAACACCATATATTTT. Protein product: CASSTDANSGNTIYF.

This clonotype was counted many times. The chain carries TRBV4-1 and TRBJ2-5; TRBD2 agrees at 15 bases. From germline, CDR1 is MGHRA and CDR2 YSYEKL. V trimming: 1 base; J trimming: 2 bases; junction bases outside the gene matches: 5. The CDR3 length is 18 residues. The CDR3 nucleotides are TGCGCCAGCAGCCAAGTCGGACTAGCGGGAGGGCCACAAGAGACCCAGTACTTC. This translates into CASSQVGLAGGPQETQYF.

The chain links TRBV27 to TRBJ1-6; D is possibly TRBD1 (6 bases). The length of the CDR3 is 16 residues. V lost 0 bases and J 8 bases, leaving 14 bases between the germline ends. Germline values: CDR1 MNHEY, CDR2 SMNVEV (reference sequence). The CDR3 nucleotides read TGTGCCAGCAGTTTATCGGGACACCGTCCTTATTCACCCCTCCACTTT. Amino acids: CASSLSGHRPYSPLHF.

This clonotype was seen only a few times. At one boundary the junction diverges from the germline segment, which might be a read error. The chain combines TRBV30 with TRBJ1-2; D not certain. Germline V gene data show CDR1 as GTSNPN and CDR2 as SVGIG (reference sequence). The CDR3 runs to 11 residues. The DNA for the CDR3 is TGTGCCTGGAGTGTACGGGTCCATAGCGACTTC. Protein sequence: CAWSVRVHSDF.

This chain joins TRBV19 and TRBJ1-1; D is undetermined. The CDR3 spans 11 residues. Germline V lookup: CDR1 LNHDA, CDR2 SQIVND (reference sequence). CDR3 sequence (DNA): TGTGCGACATCTGCCTACACTGAAGCTTTCTTT. It encodes CATSAYTEAFF.

The chain uses TRBV19 and TRBJ2-5, with TRBD2 identical over 10 bases. V lost 3 bases and J lost 4; bases outside the gene matches: 8. Germline V gives CDR1 LNHDA, CDR2 SQIVND (reference sequence). The CDR3 consists of 16 residues. The CDR3 region has the DNA TGTGCCAGTAGTATTATGGCTAGCGGGAGTGGAGAGACCCAGTACTTC. This codes for CASSIMASGSGETQYF.

This clonotype showed up many times. J is TRBJ2-7 and V is TRBV28; tentatively, D is TRBD2 (6 bases). Looked up from germline, CDR1 is MDHEN and CDR2 is SYDVKM. The CDR3 length is 15 residues. Trimming left V 5 bases short and J 4 bases short, with 18 bases between. The CDR3 spells CASSAPEGSGYEQYF. The CDR3 DNA sequence: TGTGCCAGCAGTGCCCCGGAAGGAAGCGGGTACGAGCAGTACTTC.

This clonotype was detected ten times or more. This chain joins TRBV13 and TRBJ2-5; tentative D call: TRBD2 (6 bases). The V end lost 3 bases, the J end lost 2 bases, and 13 bases lay between the germline ends. Germline CDR1 reads PRHDT; CDR2 reads FYEKMQ (reference sequence). This CDR3 region has 15 residues. The CDR3 is CASSLEVSGQETQYF. The CDR3 nucleotides read TGTGCCAGCAGCTTGGAGGTTAGCGGACAAGAGACCCAGTACTTC.

This clonotype was counted at least ten times. The chain uses TRBV10-3 and TRBJ1-3; D uncertain. Germline V CDR1 and CDR2: ENHRY, SYGVKD. V lost 6 bases and J 2 bases, leaving 5 bases between the germline ends. This CDR3 has 12 residues. As DNA, the CDR3 is TGTGCCATCAGGGAAACTGGAAACACCATATATTTT. This gives the protein CAIRETGNTIYF.

The chain combines TRBV12-3 or TRBV12-4 with TRBJ2-2, with D possibly matching TRBD2 (6 bases). This CDR3 comprises 15 residues. The V end lost 6 bases, the J end lost 5 bases, and 16 bases lay between the germline ends. CDR3 DNA: TGTGCCAGCAGGACGGGAGTTGTGCGTACCGGGGAGCTGTTTTTT. Translating gives CASRTGVVRTGELFF.